This TCR beta chain was retrieved from a study of patients and donors after allogeneic stem cell transplantation. Per the germline V gene, CDR1 is KGHSH and CDR2 is LQKENI. The ends lost 8 bases at V and 4 bases at J; junction bases unmatched: 10. CDR3 length equals 15 residues. This clonotype was recorded a few times. TCRdb independently ran MiXCR on the RT-PCR reads; one entry per CDR3 protein. The data hold 920,000 or so distinct CDR3 sequences, with 18% observed a single time. This clonotype was sampled from a human donor who was either an allogeneic HSCT recipient or a stem cell or donor lymphocyte infusion donor (not recorded which). It is not recorded whose cells these are; they may come from a transplant donor. This chain joins TRBV18 and TRBJ2-7; 11 nucleotides agree with TRBD1. The source material was blood, either unsorted or a sorted T cell fraction (not recorded which). CDR3 sequence reads: CASAAGTGGTYEQYF. CDR3 DNA: TGTGCCAGCGCCGCCGGGACAGGGGGAACGTACGAGCAGTACTTC.